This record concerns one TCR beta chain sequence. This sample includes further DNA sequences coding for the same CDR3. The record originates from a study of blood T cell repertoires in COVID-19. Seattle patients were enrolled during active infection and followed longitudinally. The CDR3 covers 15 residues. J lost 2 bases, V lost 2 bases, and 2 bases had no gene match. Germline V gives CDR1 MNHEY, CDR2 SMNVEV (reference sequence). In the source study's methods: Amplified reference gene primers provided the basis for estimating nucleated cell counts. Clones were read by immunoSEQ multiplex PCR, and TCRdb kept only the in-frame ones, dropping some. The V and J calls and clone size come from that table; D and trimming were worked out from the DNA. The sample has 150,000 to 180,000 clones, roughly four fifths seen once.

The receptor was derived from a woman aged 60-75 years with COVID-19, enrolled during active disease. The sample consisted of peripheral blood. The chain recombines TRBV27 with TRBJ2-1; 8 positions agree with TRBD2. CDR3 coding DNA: TGTGCCAGCAGTTTAAGCGGGGGTGCCTACAATGAGCAGTTCTTC. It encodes CASSLSGGAYNEQFF.